A single T cell receptor (beta chain) is shown here with its context. Libraries were prepared by immunoSEQ multiplex PCR; TCRdb keeps only in-frame clonotypes and omits some of them. This table has approximately 250,000 clones, roughly 84% appearing once. This sample was included in a study of blood T cell repertoires in COVID-19. The CDR3 is 16 amino acids. Trimming left V 1 base short and J 0 bases short, with 10 bases between. The germline gives CDR1 MGHRA, CDR2 YSYEKL. V and J are TRBV4-1 and TRBJ2-1, with D unclear. This receptor was obtained from a woman aged 40 to 49 who had recovered from COVID-19. Sequencing used peripheral blood. The DNA for the CDR3 is TGCGCCAGCAGCCAAGCTCACAGCAGCTCCTACAATGAGCAGTTCTTC. Protein sequence: CASSQAHSSSYNEQFF.